A single sample is the source of the 17 T cell receptor beta chains below, sequenced in a study of T cell responses to AZD1222 COVID-19 vaccine. Produced via immunoSEQ multiplex PCR; TCRdb's table is partial and in-frame only. The sample carries more than 100,000 clones, 80% to 90% recorded once. The sample consisted of peripheral blood, taken on day 0 of AZD1222 vaccination. The receptors shown here come from an adult in good health.

This clone was detected once. The V and J genes are TRBV4-2 and TRBJ1-3; D uncertain. Trimming cost V 1 base and J 0 bases, with 10 bases left between them. This CDR3 is 16 amino acids long. Germline-derived CDR1 and CDR2 are LGHNA and YNFKEQ. CDR3 protein: CASSQGRALSGNTIYF. The CDR3 nucleotides read TGTGCCAGCAGCCAAGGGCGGGCCCTCTCTGGAAACACCATATATTTT.

V is TRBV11-1 and J is TRBJ2-7; D is undetermined. CDR1 SGHAT and CDR2 FQDESV come from the germline V gene (reference sequence). This CDR3 has 13 amino acids. Trimming removed 0 bases from V and 2 bases from J, with 5 bases in between. The CDR3 region is CASSLASTYEQYF. DNA of the CDR3: TGTGCCAGCAGCTTAGCGTCCACCTACGAGCAGTACTTC.

This clone has just a few counts. The chain joins TRBV19 to TRBJ1-6, with 8 bases lining up with TRBD1. Germline assignment: CDR1 LNHDA and CDR2 SQIVND (reference sequence). The CDR3 spans 14 residues. The V and J ends lost 4 bases and 9 bases, in that order; junction bases with no gene match: 5. CDR3 in amino acids: CASSTSDRGSPLHF. As DNA, the CDR3 is TGTGCCAGTAGTACCTCAGACAGGGGTTCACCCCTCCACTTT.

The V and J genes are TRBV5-1 and TRBJ2-7; D is possibly TRBD1 (5 bases). CDR3 length equals 14 residues. Per germline, CDR1 SGHRS and CDR2 YFSETQ. The ends were cut back, 1 base at V and 5 bases at J, with 13 bases in the middle. Here the CDR3 DNA reads TGCGCCAGCAGCTTGAACGCAGGGTGGAACGAGCAGTACTTC. This codes for CASSLNAGWNEQYF.

In nucleotides, the CDR3 is TGTGCCAGCAGCCGAGAACCTCACCCCGGGGGTCCCGCCTACGAGCAGTACTTC. Translation: CASSREPHPGGPAYEQYF. V and J are TRBV9 and TRBJ2-7, with D tentatively TRBD2 (6 bases). The ends were cut back, 4 bases at V and 2 bases at J, with 25 bases in the middle. Germline V gene data show CDR1 as SGDLS and CDR2 as YYNGEE. The CDR3 has 18 amino acids.

This sequence joins TRBV28 and TRBJ1-5; tentatively, D is TRBD1 (6 bases). The germline V gene encodes CDR1 MDHEN and CDR2 SYDVKM. This CDR3 is 19 amino acids long. The V gene lost 3 bases and the J gene lost 1 base, with 22 bases spanning the gap. The CDR3 is CASSFSSGVVARSNQPQHF. Written as DNA, the CDR3 is TGTGCCAGCAGTTTCTCATCAGGGGTCGTTGCCAGGAGCAATCAGCCCCAGCATTTT.

This chain links TRBV20-1 with TRBJ2-7, with a tentative D call TRBD2 (5 bases). Trimming cost V 7 bases and J 7 bases, with 14 bases left between them. CDR3 length equals 11 residues. In germline, CDR1 is DFQATT, CDR2 SNEGSKA (reference sequence). DNA of the CDR3: TGCAGTGTTTCCCGGGGTCCGGAGCAGTACTTC. Amino acids: CSVSRGPEQYF.

The table lists this clone with a count of one. The J gene is TRBJ1-6, the V gene TRBV6-5; D ambiguous. From germline, CDR1 is MNHEY and CDR2 SVGAGI. The CDR3 consists of 12 residues. The V end lost 5 bases, the J end lost 14 bases, and 13 bases lay between the germline ends. In DNA form, the CDR3 reads TGTGCCAGCAGTCGCCCGGAAGGGTCCCTCCACTTT. Translating gives CASSRPEGSLHF.

CDR3 DNA: TGTGCCAGTAGTGCAACAGGGGGCAATGAAAAACTGTTTTTT. Translating gives CASSATGGNEKLFF. V usage is TRBV19 and J usage is TRBJ1-4; 9 bases match TRBD1. The V and J ends lost 5 bases and 5 bases, in that order; junction bases with no gene match: 3. The CDR3 is 14 amino acids. CDR1 LNHDA and CDR2 SQIVND come from the germline V gene (reference sequence). The variable domain in full, with the rest retrieved from reference TRBV19 and TRBJ1-4, is DGGITQSPKYLFRKEGQNVTLSCEQNLNHDAMYWYRQDPGQGLRLIYYSQIVNDFQKGDIAEGYSVSREKKESFPLTVTSAQKNPTAFYLCASSATGGNEKLFFGSGTQLSVL.

The CDR3 nucleotides read TGTGCCAGCAGTCCACGGACTAGCGGGGGGGTAGTCTTCACCAACAATGAGCAGTTCTTC. Its translation: CASSPRTSGGVVFTNNEQFF. V gene TRBV27 combines with J gene TRBJ2-1; 15 bases are a match to TRBD2. The CDR3 extends over 20 amino acids. Germline V gene sequence: CDR1 MNHEY, CDR2 SMNVEV (reference sequence). The V segment lost 5 bases and the J segment 5 bases; nucleotides outside the gene matches: 16.

This clone was observed once. This rearrangement joins TRBV6-2 or TRBV6-3 to TRBJ2-2; 11 bases map to TRBD2. The CDR3 runs to 19 residues. Germline CDR1 is MNHEY and CDR2 is SVGEGT. The V segment lost 4 bases and the J segment 2 bases; nucleotides outside the gene matches: 12. CDR3 nucleotides: TGTGCCAGCAGTTTTGATCCCGCTAGCGGGGGGCCAAACACCGGGGAGCTGTTTTTT. Translating gives CASSFDPASGGPNTGELFF.

CDR3 nucleotide sequence: TGTGCCAGCAGCAAAGAAAAGAACACCGGGGAGCTGTTTTTT. It codes for CASSKEKNTGELFF. The V gene is TRBV21-1, the J gene TRBJ2-2. TRBV21-1 is a pseudogene locus. The CDR3 has 14 amino acids.

The chain uses TRBV7-3 and TRBJ2-5, with a weak D call TRBD1 (6 bases). V was shortened by 5 bases and J by 5 bases, with 12 bases between the two germline ends. The CDR3 consists of 13 residues. Germline CDR1 SGHTA, CDR2 FQGTGA. In DNA form, the CDR3 reads TGTGCCAGCAGCCCTGGGGGCGCTGAGACCCAGTACTTC. Translated: CASSPGGAETQYF.

V gene TRBV7-9 combines with J gene TRBJ2-1, with 10 positions matching TRBD2. The germline V gene has CDR1 SEHNR and CDR2 FQNEAQ (reference sequence). J gave up 6 bases and V 7 bases, and 15 bases lay outside the gene matches. The CDR3 has 17 residues. CDR3 nucleotides: TGTGCCAGCACCCGTGCAGGGCCGGCTAGCGGGAGCAATGAGCAGTTCTTC. Its translation is CASTRAGPASGSNEQFF.

The chain uses TRBV7-9 and TRBJ1-1, with D possibly being TRBD1 (5 bases). The CDR3 is 13 amino acids. Germline CDR1 reads SEHNR; CDR2 reads FQNEAQ (reference sequence). Trimming took 2 bases from V and 4 from J, leaving 8 bases between them. CDR3 amino acids: CASSLIGGTEAFF. DNA for the CDR3: TGTGCCAGCAGCTTAATCGGGGGCACTGAAGCTTTCTTT.

The J gene is TRBJ1-1, the V gene TRBV19; 8 bases fit TRBD1. The V gene end was trimmed by 6 bases and the J gene end by 0 bases; junction bases not matched to a gene: 3. CDR3 size: 14 residues. Looked up from germline, CDR1 is LNHDA and CDR2 is SQIVND (reference sequence). The CDR3, as DNA: TGTGCCAGTAGGGACAGGGCCATGAACACTGAAGCTTTCTTT. This sequence encodes CASRDRAMNTEAFF.

CDR3 residues: CASSPSAGELFF. As DNA, the CDR3 is TGTGCCAGCAGTCCCTCGGCCGGGGAGCTGTTTTTT. This chain connects TRBV27 to TRBJ2-2; no clear D. From germline, CDR1 is MNHEY and CDR2 SMNVEV (reference sequence). Trimming removed 5 bases at V and 6 bases at J, with 7 bases between. The CDR3 has 12 residues.